This section outlines one TCR beta chain sequence together with its context. Libraries were prepared by immunoSEQ multiplex PCR; TCRdb keeps only in-frame clonotypes and omits some of them. Among 56,000 or so clones listed, roughly 93% were seen once. Germline V lookup: CDR1 SGHRS, CDR2 YFSETQ. The CDR3 has 11 residues. V was clipped by 3 bases and J by 10 bases, with 7 bases between them. The donors were members of the roughly 120-subject validation cohort (separate from the 666-subject first cohort). This entry comes from a study of cytomegalovirus exposure and HLA in healthy donors. The receptor was derived from a woman younger than 35 in good health and CMV-seropositive. The sample was PBMCs. The rearrangement uses TRBV5-1 and TRBJ1-4; no definite D call. The CDR3 bases are TGCGCCAGCAGCTACGGCGGAAAACTGTTTTTT. Protein product: CASSYGGKLFF.